Listed below are T cell receptor beta chains from one sample, sequenced in a study of cytotoxic CD8 clonotypes in ibrutinib-treated CLL. TCRdb's table, derived via immunoSEQ multiplex PCR, lists solely in-frame clones and lacks some. The sample records about 200,000 clones, 70% being singletons. The specimen comprised PBMCs, sampled after 12 months of ibrutinib treatment. The receptors derive from a human donor with chronic lymphocytic leukemia. Each CDR3 is given with its conserved first and last residue. The D gene is left open where the match is weak. Where a row states a size, it is once, few, many or the class of an expanded clone; other rows omit it.

clone size: .
V gene: TRBV6-4
D gene: TRBD1
J gene: TRBJ2-1
CDR3 DNA: TGTGCCAGCAGCGAAGGGACAGTATATGAGCAGTTCTTC
CDR3 protein: CASSEGTVYEQFF

clone size: .
V gene: TRBV9
D gene: TRBD1
J gene: TRBJ2-2
CDR3 DNA: TGTGCCAGCAGCGTAGCGTTCGACAGGGGTAACGGGGAGCTGTTTTTT
CDR3 protein: CASSVAFDRGNGELFF

clone size: .
V gene: TRBV4-1
D gene: .
J gene: TRBJ1-5
CDR3 DNA: TGCGCCAGCAGCCAAGAGTCCCCCCCCGTCAGTTATAGCAATCAGCCCCAGCATTTT
CDR3 protein: CASSQESPPVSYSNQPQHF

clone size: .
V gene: TRBV16
D gene: .
J gene: TRBJ2-7
CDR3 DNA: TGTGCCAGCAGCCAATCAAGGACCTCCTACGAGCAGTACTTC
CDR3 protein: CASSQSRTSYEQYF

clone size: .
V gene: TRBV6-5
D gene: .
J gene: TRBJ1-1
CDR3 DNA: TGTGCCAGCAGTTACTCGAAGATAGGAAAAGCTTTCTTT
CDR3 protein: CASSYSKIGKAFF

clone size: .
V gene: TRBV6-5
D gene: TRBD1
J gene: TRBJ1-1
CDR3 DNA: TGTGCCAGCAGTTACTCGTGGACAGGGGGGCTTGAAGCTTTCTTT
CDR3 protein: CASSYSWTGGLEAFF

clone size: .
V gene: TRBV30
D gene: .
J gene: TRBJ1-5
CDR3 DNA: TGTGCCTGGAGTGCAAGCAATCAGCCCCAGCATTTT
CDR3 protein: CAWSASNQPQHF

clone size: .
V gene: TRBV9
D gene: .
J gene: TRBJ2-1
CDR3 DNA: TGTGCCAGCACCCTCCGGGACGCCGCCTGGGAGCAGTTCTTC
CDR3 protein: CASTLRDAAWEQFF

clone size: .
V gene: TRBV14
D gene: .
J gene: TRBJ2-1
CDR3 DNA: TGTGCCAGCAGCCAAGAAGGCGGGACTGACTACAATGAGCAGTTCTTC
CDR3 protein: CASSQEGGTDYNEQFF

clone size: .
V gene: TRBV30
D gene: TRBD1
J gene: TRBJ1-1
CDR3 DNA: TGTGCAGGGCGCCGGGACAGGGAGGAGACTGAAGCTTTCTTT
CDR3 protein: CAGRRDREETEAFF

clone size: once
V gene: TRBV27
D gene: TRBD2
J gene: TRBJ2-7
CDR3 DNA: TGTGCCAGCAGGGGGCTAGCGGAGTCCTACGAGCAGTACTTC
CDR3 protein: CASRGLAESYEQYF

clone size: .
V gene: TRBV7-3
D gene: TRBD2
J gene: TRBJ2-7
CDR3 DNA: TGTGCCAGCAGCCCGACCCCCTCGCTAGCGGGAGGGCTGAACGAGCAGTACTTC
CDR3 protein: CASSPTPSLAGGLNEQYF

clone size: .
V gene: TRBV7-7
D gene: TRBD1
J gene: TRBJ1-5
CDR3 DNA: TGTGCTAGCAGCTCGCGGACAGGCGATAGCAATCAGCCCCAGCATTTT
CDR3 protein: CASSSRTGDSNQPQHF